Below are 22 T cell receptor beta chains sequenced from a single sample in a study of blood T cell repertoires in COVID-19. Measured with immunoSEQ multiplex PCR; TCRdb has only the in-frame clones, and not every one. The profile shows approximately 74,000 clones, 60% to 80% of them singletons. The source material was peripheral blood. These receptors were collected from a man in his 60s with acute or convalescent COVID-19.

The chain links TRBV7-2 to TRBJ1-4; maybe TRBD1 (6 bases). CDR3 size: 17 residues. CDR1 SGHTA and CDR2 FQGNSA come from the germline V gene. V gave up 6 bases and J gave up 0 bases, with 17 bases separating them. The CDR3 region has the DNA TGTGCCAGCAGTCACCCGATCAGGGGCGCAACTAATGAAAAACTGTTTTTT. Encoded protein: CASSHPIRGATNEKLFF.

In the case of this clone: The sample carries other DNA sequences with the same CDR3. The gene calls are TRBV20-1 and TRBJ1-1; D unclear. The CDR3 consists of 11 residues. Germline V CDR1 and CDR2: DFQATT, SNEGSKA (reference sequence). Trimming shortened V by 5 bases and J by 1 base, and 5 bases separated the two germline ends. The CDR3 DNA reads TGCAGTGCTTCCGGGAACACTGAAGCTTTCTTT. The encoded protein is CSASGNTEAFF.

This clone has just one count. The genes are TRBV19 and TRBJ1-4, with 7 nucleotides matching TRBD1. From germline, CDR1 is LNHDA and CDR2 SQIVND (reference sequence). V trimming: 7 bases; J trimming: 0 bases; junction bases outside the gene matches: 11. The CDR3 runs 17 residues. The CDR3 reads CASTPRRTGTTNEKLFF. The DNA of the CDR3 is TGTGCCAGTACCCCTCGCAGGACAGGAACAACTAATGAAAAACTGTTTTTT.

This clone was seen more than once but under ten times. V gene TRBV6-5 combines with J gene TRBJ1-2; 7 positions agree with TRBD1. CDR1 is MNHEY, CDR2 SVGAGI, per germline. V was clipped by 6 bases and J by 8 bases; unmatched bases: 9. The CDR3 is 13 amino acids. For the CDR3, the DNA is TGTGCCAGCAGAAAAGACAGGGTCGGCGGCTACACCTTC. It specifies CASRKDRVGGYTF.

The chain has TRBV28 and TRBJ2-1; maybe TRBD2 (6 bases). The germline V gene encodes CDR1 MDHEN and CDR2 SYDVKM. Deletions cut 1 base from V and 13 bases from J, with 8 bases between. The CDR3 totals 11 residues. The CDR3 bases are TGTGCCAGCAGTTTATTGGAGGGCCAGTTCTTC. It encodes CASSLLEGQFF.

The CDR3 DNA follows: TGTGCCAGCAGCCCACTCATGGACAGGGGGCACACTGAAGCTTTCTTT. Its protein product is CASSPLMDRGHTEAFF. This sequence joins TRBV7-9 and TRBJ1-1, with 11 bases that match TRBD1. Germline V gene data show CDR1 as SEHNR and CDR2 as FQNEAQ (reference sequence). This CDR3 comprises 16 residues. V was clipped by 5 bases and J by 3 bases; unmatched bases: 8.

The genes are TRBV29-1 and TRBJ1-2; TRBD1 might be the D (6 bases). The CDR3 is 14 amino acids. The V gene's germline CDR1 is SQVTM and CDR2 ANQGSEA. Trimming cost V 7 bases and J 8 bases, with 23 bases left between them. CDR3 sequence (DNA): TGCAGCGAGGTTCGTTCGGGAGGGGGAGAGGGCTACACCTTC. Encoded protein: CSEVRSGGGEGYTF.

This chain's CDR3 is CASRLTQDRVDTIYF. The CDR3 coding sequence is TGTGCCAGCAGGCTAACCCAAGACAGGGTGGACACCATATATTTT. This chain joins TRBV6-5 and TRBJ1-3, with TRBD1 identical over 7 bases. V trimming: 6 bases; J trimming: 8 bases; junction bases outside the gene matches: 13. Germline V CDR1 and CDR2: MNHEY, SVGAGI. The CDR3 has 15 amino acids.

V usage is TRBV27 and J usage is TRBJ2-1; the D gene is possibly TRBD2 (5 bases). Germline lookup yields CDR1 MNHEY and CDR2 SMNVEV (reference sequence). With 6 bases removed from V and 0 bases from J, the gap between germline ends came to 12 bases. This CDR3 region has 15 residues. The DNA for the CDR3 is TGTGCCAGCAGCGGAGGACGGAGCTCCTACAATGAGCAGTTCTTC. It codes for CASSGGRSSYNEQFF.

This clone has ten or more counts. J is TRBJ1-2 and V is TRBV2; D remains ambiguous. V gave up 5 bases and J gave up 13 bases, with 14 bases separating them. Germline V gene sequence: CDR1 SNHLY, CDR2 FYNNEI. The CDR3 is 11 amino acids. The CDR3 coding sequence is TGTGCCAGCAGTTACAGCCTACTCTGCACCTTC. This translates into CASSYSLLCTF.

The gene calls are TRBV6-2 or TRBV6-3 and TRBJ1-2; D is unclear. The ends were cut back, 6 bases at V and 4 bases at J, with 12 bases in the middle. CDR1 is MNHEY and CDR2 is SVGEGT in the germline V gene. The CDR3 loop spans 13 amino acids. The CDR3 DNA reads TGTGCCAGCAGCCTGGCGGCAATCTATGGCTACACCTTC. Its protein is CASSLAAIYGYTF.

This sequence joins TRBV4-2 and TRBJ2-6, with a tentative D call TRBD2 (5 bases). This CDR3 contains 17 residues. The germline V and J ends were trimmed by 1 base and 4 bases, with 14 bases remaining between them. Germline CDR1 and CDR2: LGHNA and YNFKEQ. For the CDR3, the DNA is TGTGCCAGCAGCCAAGCACTAGGAGAATCCGGGGCCAACGTCCTGACTTTC. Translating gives CASSQALGESGANVLTF.

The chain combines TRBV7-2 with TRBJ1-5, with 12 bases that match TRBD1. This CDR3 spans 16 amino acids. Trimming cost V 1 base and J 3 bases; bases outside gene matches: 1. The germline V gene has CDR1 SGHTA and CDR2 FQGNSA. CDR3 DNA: TGTGCCAGCAGCTTAGGGGGACAGGGGGCCAATCAGCCCCAGCATTTT. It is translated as CASSLGGQGANQPQHF.

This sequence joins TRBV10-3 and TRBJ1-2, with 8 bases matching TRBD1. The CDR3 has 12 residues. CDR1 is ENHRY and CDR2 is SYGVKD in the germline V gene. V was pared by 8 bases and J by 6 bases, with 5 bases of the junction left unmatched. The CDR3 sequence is CAIYDRGNGYTF. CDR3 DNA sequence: TGTGCCATCTATGACAGGGGAAATGGCTACACCTTC.

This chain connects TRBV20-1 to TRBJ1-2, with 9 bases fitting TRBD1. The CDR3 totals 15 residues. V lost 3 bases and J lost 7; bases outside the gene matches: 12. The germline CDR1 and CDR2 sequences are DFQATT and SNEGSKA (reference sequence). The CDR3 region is CSASSLNTGGGGYTF. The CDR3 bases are TGCAGTGCTAGTTCCCTCAACACAGGGGGCGGTGGCTACACCTTC.

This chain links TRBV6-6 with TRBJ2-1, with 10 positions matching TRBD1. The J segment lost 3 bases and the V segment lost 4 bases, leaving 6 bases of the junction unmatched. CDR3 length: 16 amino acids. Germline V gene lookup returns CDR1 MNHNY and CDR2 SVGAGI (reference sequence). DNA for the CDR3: TGTGCCAGCAGTTCCCGGGACAGGGGCGTCTACAATGAGCAGTTCTTC. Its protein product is CASSSRDRGVYNEQFF.

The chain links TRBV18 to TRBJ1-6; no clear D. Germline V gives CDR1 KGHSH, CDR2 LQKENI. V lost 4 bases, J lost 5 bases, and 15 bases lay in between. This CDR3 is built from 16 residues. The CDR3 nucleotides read TGTGCCAGCTCACAATTCTCACCAGAAAATAATTCACCCCTCCACTTT. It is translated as CASSQFSPENNSPLHF.

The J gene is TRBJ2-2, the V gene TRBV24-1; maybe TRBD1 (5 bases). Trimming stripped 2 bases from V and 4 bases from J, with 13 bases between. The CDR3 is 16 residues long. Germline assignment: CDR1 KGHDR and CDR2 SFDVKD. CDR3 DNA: TGTGCCACCAGTGATTGGGGCCTTATGCGCACCGGGGAGCTGTTTTTT. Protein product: CATSDWGLMRTGELFF.

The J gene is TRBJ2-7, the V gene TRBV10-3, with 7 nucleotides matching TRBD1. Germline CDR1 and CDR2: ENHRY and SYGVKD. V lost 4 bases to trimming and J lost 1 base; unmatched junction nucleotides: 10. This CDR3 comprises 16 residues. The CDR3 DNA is TGTGCCATCAGTGCTGAGGTGACAGGGAGTTCCTACGAGCAGTACTTC. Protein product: CAISAEVTGSSYEQYF.

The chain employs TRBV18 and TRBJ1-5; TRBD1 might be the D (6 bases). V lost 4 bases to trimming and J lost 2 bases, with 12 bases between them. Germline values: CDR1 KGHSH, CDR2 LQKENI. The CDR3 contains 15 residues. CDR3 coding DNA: TGTGCCAGCTCACTGGGGGGGGGCGGCAATCAGCCCCAGCATTTT. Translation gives CASSLGGGGNQPQHF. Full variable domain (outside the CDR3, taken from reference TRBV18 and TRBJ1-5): NAGVMQNPRHLVRRRGQEARLRCSPMKGHSHVYWYRQLPEEGLKFMVYLQKENIIDESGMPKERFSAEFPKEGPSILRIQQVVRGDSAAYFCASSLGGGGNQPQHFGDGTRLSIL.

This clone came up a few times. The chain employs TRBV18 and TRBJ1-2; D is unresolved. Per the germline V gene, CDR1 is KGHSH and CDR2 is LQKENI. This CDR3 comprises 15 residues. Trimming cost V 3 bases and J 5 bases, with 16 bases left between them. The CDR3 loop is CASSPPQIRRYGYTF. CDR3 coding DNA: TGTGCCAGCTCACCGCCTCAGATCAGGAGGTATGGCTACACCTTC.

The CDR3 here is CASTPFGRASEQYF. Here the CDR3 DNA reads TGTGCCAGCACCCCATTCGGCAGGGCCTCCGAGCAGTACTTC. The rearrangement uses TRBV6-2 or TRBV6-3 and TRBJ2-7; D possibly corresponds to TRBD1 (5 bases). The CDR3 covers 14 residues. Between the trimmed V and J ends, which lost 7 bases and 6 bases, there was a span of 19 bases. CDR1 and CDR2 from the germline V gene are MNHEY and SVGEGT.